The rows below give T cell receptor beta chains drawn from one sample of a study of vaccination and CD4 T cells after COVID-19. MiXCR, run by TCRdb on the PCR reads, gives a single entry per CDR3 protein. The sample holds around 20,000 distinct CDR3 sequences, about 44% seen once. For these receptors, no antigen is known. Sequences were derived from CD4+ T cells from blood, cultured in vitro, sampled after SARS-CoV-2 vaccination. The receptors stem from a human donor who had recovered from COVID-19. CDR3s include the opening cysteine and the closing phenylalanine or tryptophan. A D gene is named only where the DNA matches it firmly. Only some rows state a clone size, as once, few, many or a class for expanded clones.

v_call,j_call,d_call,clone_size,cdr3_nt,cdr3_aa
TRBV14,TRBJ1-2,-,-,TGTGCCAGCAGCCAAGTTGATGGCCTCGGCTATGGCTACACCTTC,CASSQVDGLGYGYTF
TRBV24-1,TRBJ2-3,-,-,TGTGTCACCAGTGACCCAAGACCAGGGGCCGCAGATACGCAGTATTTT,CVTSDPRPGAADTQYF
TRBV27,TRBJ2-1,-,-,TGTGCCAGCAGTTTTGAGTCCGGGACCCCGGGCAATGAGCAGTTCTTC,CASSFESGTPGNEQFF
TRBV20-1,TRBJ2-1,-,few,TGCAGTGCTAGAGTGGGGCCCAATGAGCAGTTCTTC,CSARVGPNEQFF
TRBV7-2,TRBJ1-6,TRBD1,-,TGTGCCAGCAGCTCGGGACAGGGATGGTGGTCCCTCCACTTT,CASSSGQGWWSLHF
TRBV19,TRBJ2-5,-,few,TGTGCCAGTAGTATAGGAGGCCTACTTCAAGAGACCCAGTACTTC,CASSIGGLLQETQYF
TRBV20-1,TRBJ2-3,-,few,TGCAGTGCTAGCCACACCAGAGTTGAAGATACGCAGTATTTT,CSASHTRVEDTQYF
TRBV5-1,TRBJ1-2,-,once,TGCGCCAGCAGCAGCCGGGTAGAGTATGGCTACACCTTC,CASSSRVEYGYTF
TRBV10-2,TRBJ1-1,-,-,TGCGCCAGCAGGAATGGGACAACAATAATGAACACTGAAGCTTTCTTT,CASRNGTTIMNTEAFF
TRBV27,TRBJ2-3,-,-,TGTGCCAGCAGTTTATCATGGGGAGGCGGCACAGATACGCAGTATTTT,CASSLSWGGGTDTQYF
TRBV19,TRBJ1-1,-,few,TGTGCCAGTACAGGGGATACTGAAGCTTTCTTT,CASTGDTEAFF
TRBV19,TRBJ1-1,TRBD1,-,TGTGCCAGTAGTGTGACAGGGGCCGGAGGGACTGAAGCTTTCTTT,CASSVTGAGGTEAFF
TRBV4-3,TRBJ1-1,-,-,TGCGCCAGCAGCCCTCCGCGGGGGCTTGGGATGAACACTGAAGCTTTCTTT,CASSPPRGLGMNTEAFF
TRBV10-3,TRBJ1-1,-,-,TGTGCCAGCTATATGGGGGAGAACACTGAAGCTTTCTTT,CASYMGENTEAFF
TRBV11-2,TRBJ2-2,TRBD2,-,TGTGCCAGCAGCCCCACCAGCGGGGGGACCGGGGAGCTGTTTTTT,CASSPTSGGTGELFF
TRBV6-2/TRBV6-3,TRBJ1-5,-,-,TGTGCCAGCAGTTACTCCGCGGGGGGCAATCAGCCCCAGCATTTT,CASSYSAGGNQPQHF
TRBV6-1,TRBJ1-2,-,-,TGTGCCAGCAGTCCGCGGAGCAGGCTCGGAGGATATGGCTACACCTTC,CASSPRSRLGGYGYTF
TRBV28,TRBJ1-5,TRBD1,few,TGTGCCAGCAGTGGGGCACAGGGGAGCAATCAGCCCCAGCATTTT,CASSGAQGSNQPQHF
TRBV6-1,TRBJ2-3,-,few,TGTGCCAGCAGCAAAAGGGTGGGGACCGGCACAGATACGCAGTATTTT,CASSKRVGTGTDTQYF
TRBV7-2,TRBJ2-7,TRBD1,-,TGTGCCAGCAGCTCGTCCCCAGGACAGGGGGAACAGTACTTC,CASSSSPGQGEQYF
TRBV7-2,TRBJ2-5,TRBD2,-,TGTGCCAGCAGCCCTGCGGGGGAAGAGACCCAGTACTTC,CASSPAGEETQYF
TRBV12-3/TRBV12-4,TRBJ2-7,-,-,TGTGCCAGCAGTTTAGCCGGGACGGCTAACTACGAGCAGTACTTC,CASSLAGTANYEQYF
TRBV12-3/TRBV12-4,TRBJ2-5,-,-,TGTGCCAGCAGCAACCCGGGTGGGGCGCGGACCCAGTACTTC,CASSNPGGARTQYF
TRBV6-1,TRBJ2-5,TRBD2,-,TGTGCCAGCAGTCCAGGGACTAGCGGGAGTGTAGTGGAGACCCAGTACTTC,CASSPGTSGSVVETQYF
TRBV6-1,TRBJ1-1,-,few,TGTGCCAGCAGACGCACCCTTAACTTGGGGGGCACTGAAGCTTTCTTT,CASRRTLNLGGTEAFF
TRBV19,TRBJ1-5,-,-,TGTGCCAGTAGTATAGCCTCGGCCAGTCGGAGCAGCAATCAGCCCCAGCATTTT,CASSIASASRSSNQPQHF
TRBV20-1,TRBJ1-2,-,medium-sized,TGCAGTGCTAGAGGAGGGGCGGCCCTTCCCTATGGCTACACCTTC,CSARGGAALPYGYTF
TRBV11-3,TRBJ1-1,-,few,TGTGCCAGCAGCTCCGGAGGACCGATAAACACTGAAGCTTTCTTT,CASSSGGPINTEAFF